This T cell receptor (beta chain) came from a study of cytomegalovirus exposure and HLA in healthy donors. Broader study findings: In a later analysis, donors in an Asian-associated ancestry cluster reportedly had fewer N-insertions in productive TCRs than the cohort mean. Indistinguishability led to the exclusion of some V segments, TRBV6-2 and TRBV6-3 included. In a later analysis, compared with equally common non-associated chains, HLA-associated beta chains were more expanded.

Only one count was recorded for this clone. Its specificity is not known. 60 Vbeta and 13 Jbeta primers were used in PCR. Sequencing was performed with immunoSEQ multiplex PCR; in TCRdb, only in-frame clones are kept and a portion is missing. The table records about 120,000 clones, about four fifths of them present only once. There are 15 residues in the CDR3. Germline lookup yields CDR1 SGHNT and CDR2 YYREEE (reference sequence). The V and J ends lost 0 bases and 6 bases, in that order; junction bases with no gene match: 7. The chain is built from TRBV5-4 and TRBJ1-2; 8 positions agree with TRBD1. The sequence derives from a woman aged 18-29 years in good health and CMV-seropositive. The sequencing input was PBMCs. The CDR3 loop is CASSLDRGELDGYTF. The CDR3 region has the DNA TGTGCCAGCAGCTTGGACAGGGGGGAATTGGATGGCTACACCTTC.